This T cell receptor beta chain is from a study of naive and memory T cell subsets. This clonotype appeared a few times. The antigen is unknown. Germline V lookup: CDR1 DFQATT, CDR2 SNEGSKA (reference sequence). This CDR3 comprises 15 residues. V lost 3 bases to trimming and J lost 0 bases; unmatched junction nucleotides: 6. Study-wide results and limits: In CD4 and CD8 cells, diversity dropped from naive through EMRA.

The beta constant-region primer was an equimolar mix of two oligonucleotides covering TRBC1 and TRBC2. Nested alpha and beta constant-region primers with the SP2 primer drove four PCR rounds on ligated cDNA. TCRdb redid the calling of the UMI-ligation and nested PCR reads with MiXCR, one entry per CDR3 protein. The data contain more than 8,500 distinct CDR3 sequences, 4.5% to 6% of them singletons. Sequenced material: CD4+ TEMRA cells from blood. Subset specified: effector memory re-expressing CD45RA, CD45RA+ CD27-. The chain combines TRBV20-1 with TRBJ1-2; 8 bases line up with TRBD1. This receptor was taken from a human donor in good health. CDR3 residues: CSASGGGQANYGYTF. The CDR3 region has the DNA TGCAGTGCTAGTGGAGGGGGACAGGCTAACTATGGCTACACCTTC.